These 9 T cell receptor beta chains share one sample of origin, sequenced in a study of shared clonotypes between healthy human individuals. Sequencing was performed with immunoSEQ multiplex PCR; in TCRdb, only in-frame clones are kept and a portion is missing. This table holds about 2.2 million clones, approximately 92% found once. Naive CD8 cells were CD45RO-negative, positively selected for CCR7, excluding terminally differentiated effector memory CD45RA+ cells. The sequenced material came from naive CD8+ T cells from PBMCs. The receptors shown here come from a man between 18 and 35 years old in good health. Some clones in this sample may be carry-over from other donors' samples.

This clone has just a few counts. The chain has TRBV5-1 and TRBJ2-3; the D is unclear. CDR3 length equals 14 residues. V lost 0 bases and J 0 bases, leaving 5 bases between the germline ends. Germline V gives CDR1 SGHRS, CDR2 YFSETQ. CDR3 protein: CASSLAASTDTQYF. The CDR3 DNA sequence: TGCGCCAGCAGCTTGGCCGCTAGCACAGATACGCAGTATTTT.

This sequence joins TRBV13 and TRBJ2-4; no clear D. CDR3 length: 13 residues. Germline-derived CDR1 and CDR2 are PRHDT and FYEKMQ (reference sequence). V lost 3 bases and J 7 bases, leaving 10 bases between the germline ends. As DNA, the CDR3 is TGTGCCAGCAGCTTGGGCCCTCAGAACATTCAGTACTTC. Translated, it gives CASSLGPQNIQYF.

This chain uses TRBV19 with TRBJ1-2; 7 bases agree with TRBD1. Per the germline V gene, CDR1 is LNHDA and CDR2 is SQIVND (reference sequence). The CDR3 runs 17 residues. V shed 4 bases and J 5 bases; nucleotides not matched to a gene: 16. DNA for the CDR3: TGTGCCAGTAGTACCTGGCCAATAATCGACAGGGAGTATGGCTACACCTTC. Translating gives CASSTWPIIDREYGYTF. Variable domain in full (rest from reference TRBV19 and TRBJ1-2): DGGITQSPKYLFRKEGQNVTLSCEQNLNHDAMYWYRQDPGQGLRLIYYSQIVNDFQKGDIAEGYSVSREKKESFPLTVTSAQKNPTAFYLCASSTWPIIDREYGYTFGSGTRLTVV.

V and J are TRBV18 and TRBJ2-3; D might be TRBD1 or TRBD2, each matching 5 bases. This CDR3 comprises 15 residues. The V gene lost 2 bases and the J gene lost 3 bases, with 12 bases spanning the gap. The germline V gene has CDR1 KGHSH and CDR2 LQKENI. CDR3 sequence: CASSPEGSWTDTQYF. The CDR3 region has the DNA TGTGCCAGCTCACCAGAGGGGTCGTGGACAGATACGCAGTATTTT.

This sequence joins TRBV1 and TRBJ2-5; TRBD2, as called in the table, went unchecked against the DNA. TRBV1 is marked as a pseudogene. The CDR3 sequence is 18 residues long. CDR3 amino acids: CTSSQVPGLAGGGETQYF. CDR3 sequence (DNA): TGCACCAGCAGCCAAGTCCCGGGACTAGCGGGAGGCGGAGAGACCCAGTACTTC.

The DNA for the CDR3 is TGTGCCAGTAGTATAGACCTTGAGACTACGAAGGACACAGATACGCAGTATTTT. Translating gives CASSIDLETTKDTDTQYF. V is TRBV19 and J is TRBJ2-3, with D maybe TRBD2 (5 bases). The length of the CDR3 is 18 residues. With 0 bases removed from V and 2 bases from J, the gap between germline ends came to 18 bases. Germline CDR1 is LNHDA and CDR2 is SQIVND (reference sequence).

V is TRBV9 and J is TRBJ2-1; TRBD2 agrees at 16 bases. Germline CDR1 and CDR2: SGDLS and YYNGEE. Trimming at V came to 3 bases and at J to 5 bases, leaving 5 bases not matched to a gene. The CDR3 extends over 17 amino acids. The CDR3 DNA reads TGTGCCAGCAGCGCCACCGGGACTAGCGGGAGGGACAATGAGCAGTTCTTC. Translating it yields CASSATGTSGRDNEQFF.

This sequence joins TRBV19 and TRBJ1-5; tentative D call: TRBD1 (5 bases). The CDR3 covers 15 residues. The ends were cut back, 1 base at V and 5 bases at J, with 12 bases in the middle. CDR1 LNHDA and CDR2 SQIVND come from the germline V gene (reference sequence). The DNA for the CDR3 is TGTGCCAGTAGTATAGGCTTTGACAGTGATCAGCCCCAGCATTTT. Residues: CASSIGFDSDQPQHF.

The chain couples TRBV11-3 to TRBJ2-5; 9 bases map to TRBD1. The CDR3 is 17 residues long. Per germline, CDR1 SGHNT and CDR2 YENEEA. The V and J ends lost 5 bases and 10 bases, in that order; junction bases with no gene match: 20. CDR3: CASSPRTGVGPDGGQYF. The CDR3 nucleotides read TGTGCCAGCAGCCCCCGGACAGGGGTCGGCCCTGATGGAGGCCAGTACTTC.